This T cell receptor beta chain was sequenced in a study of T cell responses to AZD1222 COVID-19 vaccine. The study's findings and limits: Mapped onto spike, vaccine-associated CD4 TCRs spanned it and were dominant at 160-218 and 743-854. Repertoires in all cases were sampled only once the peak T cell response had passed. Just 5 to 7 AZD1222 recipients were seropositive at baseline.

Germline loops: CDR1 SGHTA, CDR2 FQGTGA. This CDR3 has 13 residues. V was cut by 5 bases and J by 6 bases, with 10 bases left in between. Repertoires were generated with immunoSEQ multiplex PCR, while TCRdb's copy carries only in-frame clones and drops some. The sample carries around 92,000 clones, about 91% recorded once. As to this clone: Its matching antigen is unknown.

The V and J genes are TRBV7-3 and TRBJ2-2; the D is unclear. The sample in question was peripheral blood, obtained on day 0 of AZD1222 vaccination. This TCR was sampled from an adult in good health. CDR3 nucleotide sequence: TGTGCCAGCAGCGGCAATTTCGCCGGGGAGCTGTTTTTT. Protein: CASSGNFAGELFF.